The 8 T cell receptor beta chains in this list originate from one sample, sequenced in a study of early T cells in non-severe SARS-CoV-2 infection. One entry per CDR3 protein results from TCRdb running MiXCR on the 5' RACE reads. The table lists under 90,000 distinct CDR3 sequences, less than 15% of them singletons, with 6.1% in the top ten. Input material: whole blood. All receptors come from an adult who was a healthcare worker with PCR-confirmed SARS-CoV-2 infection or an uninfected control (not recorded which).

This clonotype has ten or more counts. The chain combines TRBV12-3 or TRBV12-4 with TRBJ1-5; D perhaps matches TRBD1 (6 bases). Trimming cost V 7 bases and J 8 bases, with 15 bases left between them. The CDR3 consists of 13 residues. As DNA, the CDR3 is TGTGCCAGCACGGGGACATCTAAGGAGCCCCAGCATTTT. This sequence encodes CASTGTSKEPQHF.

This clonotype was detected a few times. The chain recombines TRBV25-1 with TRBJ1-1; TRBD1 matches 9 bases. Trimming cost V 7 bases and J 5 bases; bases outside gene matches: 2. This CDR3 has 12 residues. Germline lookup yields CDR1 MGHDK and CDR2 SYGVNS. The CDR3 region is CASTQGATEAFF. The CDR3 coding sequence is TGTGCCAGCACACAGGGGGCGACTGAAGCTTTCTTT.

This chain uses TRBV6-5 with TRBJ2-7; a weak D match, TRBD1 (5 bases). V was pared by 1 base and J by 1 base, with 14 bases between. The CDR3 length is 16 residues. Germline CDR1 is MNHEY and CDR2 is SVGAGI. This CDR3 reads CASSYYRMTGSYEQYF. The CDR3 nucleotides are TGTGCCAGCAGTTACTACAGGATGACCGGTTCCTACGAGCAGTACTTC.

The V gene is TRBV29-1, the J gene TRBJ2-3; 9 bases line up with TRBD2. In germline, CDR1 is SQVTM, CDR2 ANQGSEA. The CDR3 runs to 14 residues. Unmatched junction bases numbered 3, after V lost 1 base and J lost 4 bases. Written as DNA, the CDR3 is TGCAGCGTTGAAGGAGGCGGGGGGGCAGATACGCAGTATTTT. The encoded protein is CSVEGGGGADTQYF.

This clonotype was observed many times. The chain couples TRBV7-9 to TRBJ1-1; possible D gene TRBD1, 5 bases. The CDR3 is 15 residues long. Germline lookup yields CDR1 SEHNR and CDR2 FQNEAQ (reference sequence). V lost 5 bases, J lost 1 base, and 14 bases lay in between. The CDR3 nucleotides read TGTGCCAGCAGCGCCCACCAGGGACCGAACACTGAAGCTTTCTTT. Translation: CASSAHQGPNTEAFF. The full variable domain, rest sourced from reference TRBV7-9 and TRBJ1-1, is DTGVSQNPRHKITKRGQNVTFRCDPISEHNRLYWYRQTLGQGPEFLTYFQNEAQLEKSRLLSDRFSAERPKGSFSTLEIQRTEQGDSAMYLCASSAHQGPNTEAFFGQGTRLTVV.

V usage is TRBV3-1 and J usage is TRBJ1-4; 8 bases map to TRBD1. Germline V gene sequence: CDR1 LGHDT, CDR2 YNNKEL (reference sequence). This CDR3 has 15 amino acids. Germline trimming cut 4 bases from V and 3 bases from J; bases unmatched to any gene: 4. The CDR3 coding sequence is TGTGCCAGCAGCCGCCTACAGGGGGCTAATGAAAAACTGTTTTTT. Amino acid sequence: CASSRLQGANEKLFF.

The chain couples TRBV27 to TRBJ2-7; 8 positions agree with TRBD1. The CDR3 has 14 residues. V shed 5 bases and J 5 bases; nucleotides not matched to a gene: 8. Germline V gene lookup returns CDR1 MNHEY and CDR2 SMNVEV (reference sequence). In DNA form, the CDR3 reads TGTGCCAGCAGTAGACAGGGGATTGGGAACGAGCAGTACTTC. Translated, it gives CASSRQGIGNEQYF.

There are a few counts of this clonotype. The chain links TRBV20-1 to TRBJ1-3, with 7 positions matching TRBD1. The CDR3 runs to 15 residues. Germline trimming cut 5 bases from V and 0 bases from J; bases unmatched to any gene: 7. Germline CDR1 and CDR2: DFQATT and SNEGSKA (reference sequence). The CDR3 region is CSAPTGVGSGNTIYF. CDR3 bases: TGCAGTGCTCCTACAGGGGTCGGCTCTGGAAACACCATATATTTT.